This T cell receptor (beta chain) is from a study of cytomegalovirus exposure and HLA in healthy donors. Study conclusions and caveats: The study assumed roughly uniform donor sequencing depth for presence/absence analyses.

Note on this clone: Its antigen remains unidentified.

Amplification used 60 Vbeta primers and 13 Jbeta primers. The protocol was immunoSEQ multiplex PCR, while the TCRdb copy is restricted to in-frame clones and leaves out a portion. The table shows about 150,000 clones, with under 70% occurring only once. Germline V gene data show CDR1 as MGHDK and CDR2 as SYGVNS. V shed 1 base and J shed 5 bases, with 11 bases lying between them. The CDR3 is 14 amino acids. The sample taken for sequencing was PBMCs. The V gene is TRBV25-1, the J gene TRBJ1-1, with D unclear. This clonotype was sampled from a woman in her twenties or thirties in good health and CMV-seropositive. The CDR3 protein is CASSESGSRTEAFF. The CDR3 DNA is TGTGCCAGCAGTGAATCTGGTTCGCGGACTGAAGCTTTCTTT.